Below are 32 T cell receptor beta chains sequenced from a single sample in a study of T cells in localized non-small cell lung cancer. Data came from immunoSEQ multiplex PCR; TCRdb stores just in-frame clones and leaves some out. The sample contains about 72,000 clones, 70% to 90% of which appear only once. Sequenced material: peripheral blood, taken before any cancer treatment. Every receptor here comes from a female donor older than 55 with stage I lung adenocarcinoma.

CDR3 bases: TGTGCCAGCAGCAAAGGTGGGGGGTCAAGTTACGAGCAGTACTTC. It yields the protein CASSKGGGSSYEQYF. The rearrangement uses TRBV9 and TRBJ2-7; the D gene is possibly TRBD2 (6 bases). CDR1 and CDR2 from the germline V gene are SGDLS and YYNGEE. CDR3 length: 15 amino acids. Trimming cost V 4 bases and J 4 bases, with 18 bases left between them. Looking up the rest from reference TRBV9 and TRBJ2-7 gives the full variable domain: DSGVTQTPKHLITATGQRVTLRCSPRSGDLSVYWYQQSLDQGLQFLIQYYNGEERAKGNILERFSAQQFPDLHSELNLSSLELGDSALYFCASSKGGGSSYEQYFGPGTRLTVT.

DNA of the CDR3: TGCGCCAGCAGCTTGTCCGGCAGCAGCTTCTATGGCTACACCTTC. This codes for CASSLSGSSFYGYTF. The V call is TRBV5-1, the J call TRBJ1-2; D is uncertain. Germline V gives CDR1 SGHRS, CDR2 YFSETQ. The CDR3 is 15 residues long. Trimming pared 1 base from V and 4 bases from J, leaving 14 bases between.

The chain links TRBV2 to TRBJ2-4; perhaps TRBD1 as D (6 bases). The CDR3 runs 16 residues. Germline CDR1 SNHLY, CDR2 FYNNEI. V was pared by 4 bases and J by 0 bases, with 13 bases between. CDR3 amino acids: CASSAGQNVAKNIQYF. The CDR3 DNA reads TGTGCCAGCAGTGCCGGACAGAATGTAGCCAAAAACATTCAGTACTTC.

The chain links TRBV5-1 to TRBJ1-1; possible D gene TRBD1, 5 bases. The germline V gene has CDR1 SGHRS and CDR2 YFSETQ. Trimming removed 1 base from V and 1 base from J, with 14 bases in between. The CDR3 is 16 amino acids. The CDR3: CASSLYDDTGNTEAFF. The CDR3, as DNA: TGCGCCAGCAGCTTGTATGACGACACAGGGAACACTGAAGCTTTCTTT.

The chain employs TRBV6-1 and TRBJ1-2; 9 nucleotides match TRBD1. This CDR3 region has 13 residues. Germline-derived CDR1 and CDR2 are MNHNS and SASEGT. The V gene end was trimmed by 2 bases and the J gene end by 10 bases; junction bases not matched to a gene: 5. CDR3 loop: CASSERQGVDYTF. The CDR3, as DNA: TGTGCCAGCAGTGAAAGACAGGGGGTTGACTACACCTTC.

This chain joins TRBV12-5 and TRBJ2-6; 9 bases are a match to TRBD1. Germline assignment: CDR1 LGHNT and CDR2 FRNRAP. V shed 6 bases, J shed 4 bases, and the junction held 7 bases outside the gene matches. The CDR3 has 16 amino acids. The CDR3 sequence: CASGHTGGGGANVLTF. CDR3 in DNA: TGTGCTAGTGGCCATACAGGGGGCGGCGGGGCCAACGTCCTGACTTTC.

V and J are TRBV12-5 and TRBJ1-1, with a tentative D call TRBD1 (5 bases). Germline V CDR1 and CDR2: LGHNT, FRNRAP. This CDR3 spans 17 amino acids. V was shortened by 0 bases and J by 6 bases, with 20 bases between the two germline ends. The CDR3 DNA is TGTGCTAGTGGTTTGGTTTCATCAGGAGGGGTGAATCCTGAAGCTTTCTTT. As protein: CASGLVSSGGVNPEAFF.

The chain is built from TRBV10-3 and TRBJ1-1, with 8 bases that match TRBD1. This CDR3 spans 13 amino acids. Looked up from germline, CDR1 is ENHRY and CDR2 is SYGVKD. The trim removed 4 bases at V and 10 bases at J, leaving 8 bases unmatched. The CDR3 here is CAISAGGTAAAFF. The DNA of the CDR3 is TGTGCCATCAGTGCAGGGGGCACGGCTGCAGCTTTCTTT.

The chain combines TRBV5-6 with TRBJ2-1; the match to TRBD2 covers 9 bases. V was clipped by 3 bases and J by 6 bases; unmatched bases: 10. This CDR3 is built from 16 residues. Per germline, CDR1 SGHDT and CDR2 YYEEEE. The CDR3 DNA is TGTGCCAGCAGCTCTCGCGGGAGGGCCCTCGGCAATGAGCAGTTCTTC. This translates into CASSSRGRALGNEQFF.

J is TRBJ1-1 and V is TRBV5-1, with 8 positions matching TRBD1. CDR1 SGHRS and CDR2 YFSETQ come from the germline V gene. The J segment lost 4 bases and the V segment lost 6 bases, leaving 5 bases of the junction unmatched. CDR3 size: 13 residues. The CDR3 region is CASKMDRATEAFF. The CDR3 nucleotides read TGCGCCAGCAAAATGGACAGGGCCACTGAAGCTTTCTTT.

The genes are TRBV28 and TRBJ2-7, with D tentatively TRBD1 (5 bases). V was shortened by 4 bases and J by 2 bases, with 9 bases between the two germline ends. CDR3 size: 13 residues. Germline V gene sequence: CDR1 MDHEN, CDR2 SYDVKM. The CDR3 region has the DNA TGTGCCAGCAGTTCCAGGGTCCCCTACGAGCAGTACTTC. Protein sequence: CASSSRVPYEQYF.

The chain has TRBV6-5 and TRBJ2-5, with unresolved D. The germline V gene has CDR1 MNHEY and CDR2 SVGAGI. The V gene lost 7 bases and the J gene lost 0 bases, with 12 bases spanning the gap. There are 14 residues in the CDR3. As DNA, the CDR3 is TGTGCCAGCACCGTTTCCCGTTACCAAGAGACCCAGTACTTC. Its protein product is CASTVSRYQETQYF.

The chain couples TRBV18 to TRBJ1-2; D perhaps matches TRBD1 (6 bases). Trimming stripped 5 bases from V and 1 base from J, with 11 bases between. The CDR3 runs to 14 residues. The germline CDR1 and CDR2 sequences are KGHSH and LQKENI. The CDR3 sequence is CASSTRGLNYGYTF. In DNA, the CDR3 is TGTGCCAGCTCAACCAGGGGTCTTAACTATGGCTACACCTTC.

V is TRBV7-2 and J is TRBJ1-1, with unresolved D. In germline, CDR1 is SGHTA, CDR2 FQGNSA. V lost 5 bases and J 3 bases, leaving 10 bases between the germline ends. This CDR3 has 13 residues. The CDR3 bases are TGTGCCAGCAGCCCCTCGGGGTACACTGAAGCTTTCTTT. Protein product: CASSPSGYTEAFF. The full variable domain, with the rest looked up from reference TRBV7-2 and TRBJ1-1, is GAGVSQSPSNKVTEKGKDVELRCDPISGHTALYWYRQSLGQGLEFLIYFQGNSAPDKSGLPSDRFSAERTGGSVSTLTIQRTQQEDSAVYLCASSPSGYTEAFFGQGTRLTVV.

The J gene is TRBJ2-5, the V gene TRBV7-2; D possibly uses TRBD1 or TRBD2 (5 bases each). The germline gives CDR1 SGHTA, CDR2 FQGNSA. This CDR3 contains 15 residues. Trimming left V 4 bases short and J 5 bases short, with 17 bases between. CDR3 residues: CASSSRDPGRETQYF. In DNA, the CDR3 is TGTGCCAGCAGCTCTCGGGACCCGGGGCGTGAGACCCAGTACTTC.

The chain links TRBV2 to TRBJ2-3; D possibly corresponds to TRBD1 (6 bases). The CDR3 is made up of 16 amino acids. V lost 0 bases to trimming and J lost 5 bases, with 15 bases between them. Germline V gene sequence: CDR1 SNHLY, CDR2 FYNNEI. CDR3 residues: CASSEARTVKGDTQYF. The CDR3 nucleotides are TGTGCCAGCAGTGAAGCCAGGACAGTGAAGGGAGATACGCAGTATTTT. The full variable domain, rest sourced from reference TRBV2 and TRBJ2-3, is EPEVTQTPSHQVTQMGQEVILRCVPISNHLYFYWYRQILGQKVEFLVSFYNNEISEKSEIFDDQFSVERPDGSNFTLKIRSTKLEDSAMYFCASSEARTVKGDTQYFGPGTRLTVL.

The chain combines TRBV11-3 with TRBJ1-1; TRBD1 matches 8 bases. CDR1 is SGHNT and CDR2 is YENEEA in the germline V gene. V shed 2 bases, J shed 10 bases, and the junction held 12 bases outside the gene matches. The CDR3 covers 15 residues. CDR3 sequence reads: CASSLFGQGARLAFF. The CDR3 nucleotides are TGTGCCAGCAGCTTATTCGGGCAGGGGGCAAGACTAGCTTTCTTT.

J is TRBJ1-2 and V is TRBV5-1, with D possibly TRBD1 on 5 matching bases. CDR1 and CDR2 (germline): SGHRS, YFSETQ. The CDR3 spans 13 residues. V was trimmed by 0 bases and J by 7 bases, leaving 10 bases between them. The CDR3 is CASSLEGRTGYTF. Here the CDR3 DNA reads TGCGCCAGCAGCTTGGAGGGGAGAACTGGCTACACCTTC.

Only one count was recorded for this clone. The chain links TRBV20-1 to TRBJ2-5; D gene unclear. CDR1 is DFQATT, CDR2 SNEGSKA, per germline (reference sequence). There are 10 residues in the CDR3. V was shortened by 8 bases and J by 4 bases, with 8 bases between the two germline ends. The CDR3 region is CSFLGETQYF. CDR3 nucleotide sequence: TGCAGTTTCCTGGGAGAGACCCAGTACTTC.

The chain is built from TRBV6-6 and TRBJ2-7, with a possible D match to TRBD1 (5 bases). Looked up from germline, CDR1 is MNHNY and CDR2 is SVGAGI (reference sequence). Trimming removed 10 bases at V and 6 bases at J, with 25 bases between. This CDR3 is built from 15 residues. Written as DNA, the CDR3 is TGTGCCACCCTGCCCAGGGCAGCGTTGCCGTCCGAGCAGTACTTC. Its protein is CATLPRAALPSEQYF.

The chain couples TRBV7-2 to TRBJ1-2, with TRBD1 identical over 7 bases. The germline CDR1 and CDR2 sequences are SGHTA and FQGNSA. The CDR3 has 15 residues. V gave up 5 bases and J gave up 6 bases; unmatched junction bases: 12. The CDR3 nucleotides read TGTGCCAGCAGCCCCCGACAGGGAAGAGCCCATGGCTACACCTTC. Translating gives CASSPRQGRAHGYTF.

The genes are TRBV25-1 and TRBJ1-4; the match to TRBD1 covers 8 bases. The CDR3 is 15 amino acids. The V segment lost 2 bases and the J segment 7 bases; nucleotides outside the gene matches: 6. The V gene's germline CDR1 is MGHDK and CDR2 SYGVNS. The CDR3: CASSETQGATEKLFF. The DNA of the CDR3 is TGTGCCAGCAGTGAAACTCAGGGGGCAACTGAAAAACTGTTTTTT.

The genes are TRBV6-6 and TRBJ1-1; no reliable D call. The CDR3 runs 12 residues. V lost 7 bases, J lost 4 bases, and 10 bases lay in between. Germline V gives CDR1 MNHNY, CDR2 SVGAGI (reference sequence). The CDR3 nucleotides read TGTGCCAGCATAGGGAAGGGCACTGAAGCTTTCTTT. It specifies CASIGKGTEAFF.

The chain has TRBV5-1 and TRBJ1-2; 8 bases are shared with TRBD1. CDR3 length: 12 amino acids. Looked up from germline, CDR1 is SGHRS and CDR2 is YFSETQ. Unmatched junction bases numbered 1, after V lost 4 bases and J lost 5 bases. The CDR3 is CASSGDRYGYTF. For the CDR3, the DNA is TGCGCCAGCAGCGGGGACAGGTATGGCTACACCTTC.

This clone was detected a few times. The V call is TRBV9, the J call TRBJ1-5; D gene uncertain. Trimming removed 0 bases from V and 1 base from J, with 2 bases in between. The germline V gene has CDR1 SGDLS and CDR2 YYNGEE. The CDR3 is made up of 13 amino acids. The CDR3 DNA follows: TGTGCCAGCAGCGTAGAGAGCAATCAGCCCCAGCATTTT. Amino acid sequence: CASSVESNQPQHF.

This chain links TRBV19 with TRBJ1-1; TRBD1 is a possible D gene (5 bases). The CDR3 is 13 residues long. The germline V gene has CDR1 LNHDA and CDR2 SQIVND (reference sequence). The germline V and J ends were trimmed by 6 bases and 0 bases, with 8 bases remaining between them. The CDR3 spells CASRAGLNTEAFF. The DNA of the CDR3 is TGTGCCAGTAGAGCAGGGTTGAACACTGAAGCTTTCTTT.

Written as DNA, the CDR3 is TGTGCCAGCAGCTCGGGACGCCGCGATGAGGCCACAGATACGCAGTATTTT. It encodes CASSSGRRDEATDTQYF. The chain uses TRBV5-8 and TRBJ2-3; either TRBD1 or TRBD2 may fit D (5 bases each). The germline gives CDR1 SGHTS, CDR2 YDEGEE. Trimming took off 3 bases at V and 2 bases at J, with 19 bases between the two ends. This CDR3 spans 17 amino acids.

The gene calls are TRBV5-4 and TRBJ2-3, with a tentative D call TRBD2 (7 bases). The CDR3 is 16 amino acids. The V and J ends lost 1 base and 1 base respectively, with 13 bases between them. Per germline, CDR1 SGHNT and CDR2 YYREEE (reference sequence). CDR3 in amino acids: CASSLKRGGRTDTQYF. The DNA for the CDR3 is TGTGCCAGCAGCTTGAAGAGGGGGGGCCGCACAGATACGCAGTATTTT.

The rearrangement links TRBV7-6 to TRBJ1-3; D remains ambiguous. The germline V and J ends were trimmed by 5 bases and 0 bases, with 11 bases remaining between them. This CDR3 comprises 15 residues. Per germline, CDR1 SGHVS and CDR2 FNYEAQ. The CDR3 DNA reads TGTGCCAGCAGCGTTGACGTCAACTCTGGAAACACCATATATTTT. Translated, it gives CASSVDVNSGNTIYF. The full variable domain, its missing parts supplied by reference TRBV7-6 and TRBJ1-3, is GAGVSQSPRYKVTKRGQDVALRCDPISGHVSLYWYRQALGQGPEFLTYFNYEAQQDKSGLPNDRFSAERPEGSISTLTIQRTEQRDSAMYRCASSVDVNSGNTIYFGEGSWLTVV.

V and J are TRBV14 and TRBJ1-5, with D unclear. The CDR3 runs to 15 residues. The V gene's germline CDR1 is SGHDN and CDR2 FVKESK. V was clipped by 5 bases and J by 4 bases, with 15 bases between them. DNA of the CDR3: TGTGCCAGCAGCTTAAAAGGTCCCGGTAATCAGCCCCAGCATTTT. Protein product: CASSLKGPGNQPQHF.

This clone was observed once. V is TRBV6-6 and J is TRBJ1-5; weak D call: TRBD1 (6 bases). The germline gives CDR1 MNHNY, CDR2 SVGAGI (reference sequence). Trimming left V 4 bases short and J 4 bases short, with 17 bases between. The CDR3 length is 16 residues. The CDR3 DNA sequence: TGTGCCAGCAGTTCGAATCTCCCAGGGGCGAATCAGCCCCAGCATTTT. Encoded protein: CASSSNLPGANQPQHF.

In this sample, this clone turned up once. The rearrangement uses TRBV5-5 and TRBJ1-3; 8 nucleotides align to TRBD1. The CDR3 is 15 residues long. V gave up 4 bases and J gave up 0 bases; unmatched junction bases: 3. From germline, CDR1 is SGHKS and CDR2 YYEKEE (reference sequence). CDR3 in DNA: TGTGCCAGCAGCACAGGGGGGATCTCTGGAAACACCATATATTTT. This codes for CASSTGGISGNTIYF.